This record looks at one TCR beta chain sequence and its context. Its antigen is still unknown. The data are from a study of T-cell memory formation after mild COVID-19. Overall study: TCR clusters were mostly donor specific.

Per the germline V gene, CDR1 is SGHAT and CDR2 is FQNNGV. The CDR3 has 13 amino acids. V gave up 9 bases and J gave up 3 bases, with 14 bases separating them. General observations from the study: CD4+ bias marked clones expanding day 15 to 37, unlike balanced contracting clones.

Barcoded TCR alpha and TCR beta cDNA libraries with UMIs came from 5'RACE using constant-segment primers. TCRdb re-called the 5' RACE reads with MiXCR, one entry per CDR3 protein. The table has about 430,000 distinct CDR3 sequences, roughly 18% seen once. J is TRBJ1-2 and V is TRBV11-2; the D gene is possibly TRBD1 (5 bases). Sequenced sample: PBMCs or a T cell subset sorted from them (not recorded which). The clonotype comes from a man younger than 35 who had mild COVID-19 (a few samples of this study predate the infection). Cell type and time point are not known. The CDR3 DNA follows: TGTGCCAGTAGTCGGGGGGACTACTATGGCTACACCTTC. Translation: CASSRGDYYGYTF.